The 30 T cell receptor beta chains listed next were all sequenced from one sample in a study of regulatory T cells in long-lasting Graves disease. For TCR beta, libraries came from iRepertoire HTBI primers and Arm-PCR of CDR3 regions. Via MiXCR, TCRdb re-called the multiplex PCR reads, giving one row per CDR3 protein. The sample lists some 320,000 distinct CDR3 sequences, about a sixth occurring once. The sample's time point: newly diagnosed GD, antithyroid drugs for less than 3 months. The TCR library was made from RNA that had been extracted from PBMCs in TRIzol. The specimen comprised peripheral blood mononuclear cells (PBMCs), sampled at new diagnosis, from a patient treated with antithyroid drugs. The origin of the receptors is a female donor with Graves disease.

This clonotype appeared a few times. The chain has TRBV12-3 or TRBV12-4 and TRBJ2-1; 8 bases align to TRBD2. The trim removed 2 bases at V and 10 bases at J, leaving 10 bases unmatched. This CDR3 spans 15 amino acids. Here the CDR3 DNA reads TGTGCCAGCAGTTTATGGGCGGGAGGTTCTGGAGAGCAGTTCTTC. Its protein is CASSLWAGGSGEQFF.

The J gene is TRBJ2-1, the V gene TRBV7-9; D remains ambiguous. V shed 5 bases and J shed 5 bases, with 7 bases lying between them. The V gene's germline CDR1 is SEHNR and CDR2 FQNEAQ (reference sequence). The CDR3 has 12 amino acids. The CDR3 DNA sequence: TGTGCCAGCAGCCCCAGCGACAATGAGCAGTTCTTC. Translated: CASSPSDNEQFF.

This clonotype was picked up many times. This rearrangement joins TRBV7-3 to TRBJ2-7; 12 bases fit TRBD2. The CDR3 sequence is 16 residues long. Germline loops: CDR1 SGHTA, CDR2 FQGTGA. After removal of 3 bases from V and 1 base from J, the junction contained 4 bases not matched to a gene. Here the CDR3 DNA reads TGTGCCAGCAGCTTTGGACTAGCGGGACGTTCCTACGAGCAGTACTTC. This translates into CASSFGLAGRSYEQYF.

V gene TRBV2 combines with J gene TRBJ2-7; D ambiguous. The germline CDR1 and CDR2 sequences are SNHLY and FYNNEI. The V end lost 3 bases, the J end lost 3 bases, and 15 bases lay between the germline ends. CDR3 length: 15 residues. CDR3 residues: CASSEFQYPNYEQYF. CDR3 DNA sequence: TGTGCCAGCAGTGAGTTCCAGTACCCAAACTACGAGCAGTACTTC.

There are many counts of this clonotype. The V and J genes are TRBV6-1 and TRBJ2-7; D might be TRBD2 (6 bases). This CDR3 spans 18 amino acids. V lost 1 base and J lost 3, with 22 bases in between. Germline V gene data show CDR1 as MNHNS and CDR2 as SASEGT. The CDR3 region is CASSEEGISRDFIYEQYF. The CDR3 DNA sequence: TGTGCCAGCAGTGAAGAAGGAATTAGCCGGGACTTCATCTACGAGCAGTACTTC.

This chain joins TRBV18 and TRBJ2-1, with 9 bases aligning to TRBD2. The length of the CDR3 is 16 residues. Germline V gene data show CDR1 as KGHSH and CDR2 as LQKENI. The V and J ends lost 4 bases and 1 base, in that order; junction bases with no gene match: 5. In DNA form, the CDR3 reads TGTGCCAGCTCACAGTTAGCGGGAGTATCCTACAATGAGCAGTTCTTC. Its translation: CASSQLAGVSYNEQFF.

This clonotype was picked up one time. J is TRBJ1-6 and V is TRBV28; tentative D call: TRBD1 (5 bases). V was cut by 6 bases and J by 10 bases, with 16 bases left in between. Germline V gives CDR1 MDHEN, CDR2 SYDVKM. The CDR3 totals 14 residues. The CDR3: CASRTGGEGSPLHF. Written as DNA, the CDR3 is TGTGCCAGCAGGACCGGGGGGGAGGGGTCACCCCTCCACTTT.

This clonotype has ten or more counts. The V gene is TRBV5-6, the J gene TRBJ2-7, with 9 bases identical to TRBD1. This CDR3 spans 15 amino acids. With 2 bases clipped from V and 1 base from J, the junction kept 4 bases outside the gene matches. Looked up from germline, CDR1 is SGHDT and CDR2 is YYEEEE. CDR3 sequence: CASSFYGTGSYEQYF. The CDR3 DNA follows: TGTGCCAGCAGCTTCTACGGGACAGGGTCCTACGAGCAGTACTTC.

This clonotype was seen repeatedly, ten times or more. The chain employs TRBV27 and TRBJ2-2, with D possibly being TRBD1 (5 bases). The CDR3 length is 16 residues. Trimming took off 5 bases at V and 3 bases at J, with 16 bases between the two ends. Germline CDR1 MNHEY, CDR2 SMNVEV (reference sequence). CDR3 sequence: CASSLLPTAYTGELFF. The CDR3 region has the DNA TGTGCCAGCAGTCTCCTCCCGACAGCCTACACCGGGGAGCTGTTTTTT.

The table lists this clonotype with many counts. The chain is built from TRBV6-5 and TRBJ2-1; tentatively, D is TRBD2 (5 bases). This CDR3 contains 18 residues. Germline V lookup: CDR1 MNHEY, CDR2 SVGAGI. The V and J ends lost 2 bases and 0 bases respectively, with 17 bases between them. The CDR3 DNA is TGTGCCAGCAGTTACATGACGGGAACTCAACCCTCCTACAATGAGCAGTTCTTC. Encoded protein: CASSYMTGTQPSYNEQFF.

This clonotype was recorded many times. The chain has TRBV12-3 or TRBV12-4 and TRBJ2-7; D remains ambiguous. The V gene lost 7 bases and the J gene lost 4 bases, with 11 bases spanning the gap. The CDR3 has 12 residues. The CDR3 reads CASTPKVYEQYF. In DNA form, the CDR3 reads TGTGCCAGCACCCCGAAGGTATACGAGCAGTACTTC.

The chain joins TRBV4-2 to TRBJ1-5; D ambiguous. V was trimmed by 0 bases and J by 5 bases, leaving 14 bases between them. The CDR3 covers 16 residues. The germline V gene encodes CDR1 LGHNA and CDR2 YNFKEQ. Written as DNA, the CDR3 is TGTGCCAGCAGCCAAGATTTGGGGAGACCAGATCAGCCCCAGCATTTT. This sequence encodes CASSQDLGRPDQPQHF.

This clonotype has ten or more counts. V usage is TRBV20-1 and J usage is TRBJ1-5; D unresolved. The CDR3 extends over 15 amino acids. The V end was cut by 0 bases, the J end by 6 bases, with 15 bases between. Germline V lookup: CDR1 DFQATT, CDR2 SNEGSKA (reference sequence). The CDR3 sequence: CSARDEGGGSQPQHF. The CDR3 nucleotides read TGCAGTGCTAGAGACGAGGGCGGTGGGAGTCAGCCCCAGCATTTT.

The CDR3 region has the DNA TGCGCCAGCAGCTTCAGGACAGGGGGCTACGAGCAGTACTTC. Protein sequence: CASSFRTGGYEQYF. V usage is TRBV5-1 and J usage is TRBJ2-7; 10 bases agree with TRBD1. The CDR3 sequence is 14 residues long. Looked up from germline, CDR1 is SGHRS and CDR2 is YFSETQ. The ends lost 2 bases at V and 3 bases at J; junction bases unmatched: 2.

This clonotype was counted at least ten times. The V gene is TRBV2, the J gene TRBJ2-2, with D perhaps TRBD1 (6 bases). The CDR3 has 14 residues. The V gene's germline CDR1 is SNHLY and CDR2 FYNNEI. V was cut by 7 bases and J by 5 bases, with 14 bases left in between. DNA for the CDR3: TGTGCCAGCAAGGTACAGGGCCCAACCGGGGAGCTGTTTTTT. It codes for CASKVQGPTGELFF.

This clonotype was counted only a few times. The genes are TRBV7-7 and TRBJ2-1; TRBD2 matches 14 bases. The germline CDR1 and CDR2 sequences are SSHAT and FNYEAQ (reference sequence). There are 15 residues in the CDR3. V dropped 3 bases and J dropped 8; count of bases not matched to a gene: 3. Here the CDR3 reads CASSLGTSGSYEQFF. DNA of the CDR3: TGTGCCAGCAGCTTGGGGACTAGCGGGAGCTATGAGCAGTTCTTC. The whole variable domain, remainder taken from reference TRBV7-7 and TRBJ2-1, is GAGVSQSPRYKVTKRGQDVTLRCDPISSHATLYWYQQALGQGPEFLTYFNYEAQPDKSGLPSDRFSAERPEGSISTLTIQRTEQRDSAMYRCASSLGTSGSYEQFFGPGTRLTVL.

Many counts were recorded for this clonotype. The V and J genes are TRBV11-1 and TRBJ2-5; TRBD1 matches 9 bases. V dropped 5 bases and J dropped 1; count of bases not matched to a gene: 5. The CDR3 contains 15 residues. CDR1 is SGHAT and CDR2 is FQDESV in the germline V gene (reference sequence). The CDR3 protein is CASSLGTGTQETQYF. For the CDR3, the DNA is TGTGCCAGCAGCCTCGGGACAGGGACCCAAGAGACCCAGTACTTC.

Turning to this clonotype: This may be a read error: a much more frequent sequence differs by one nucleotide. V gene TRBV30 combines with J gene TRBJ1-2; 7 bases line up with TRBD1. V lost 5 bases to trimming and J lost 8 bases; unmatched junction nucleotides: 8. CDR1 is GTSNPN, CDR2 SVGIG, per germline (reference sequence). There are 12 residues in the CDR3. CDR3 in amino acids: CAWGTGVGGYTF. CDR3 nucleotides: TGTGCCTGGGGTACAGGGGTTGGAGGCTACACCTTC.

This clonotype was counted many times. This rearrangement joins TRBV20-1 to TRBJ2-5, with D maybe TRBD2 (6 bases). Germline V gives CDR1 DFQATT, CDR2 SNEGSKA (reference sequence). V lost 0 bases and J 4 bases, leaving 12 bases between the germline ends. The CDR3 is 14 residues long. The CDR3 spells CSARDTGVGETQYF. Written as DNA, the CDR3 is TGCAGTGCTAGAGATACGGGAGTTGGAGAGACCCAGTACTTC.

This clonotype was detected many times. The rearrangement joins TRBV6-1 to TRBJ2-5; maybe TRBD1 (5 bases). Germline CDR1 is MNHNS and CDR2 is SASEGT. Trimming removed 6 bases at V and 0 bases at J, with 11 bases between. The CDR3 runs to 14 residues. The CDR3 here is CASSQDRHQETQYF. In nucleotides, the CDR3 is TGTGCCAGCAGCCAAGACAGACACCAAGAGACCCAGTACTTC.

This clonotype was counted at least ten times. This chain uses TRBV19 with TRBJ1-3; D remains ambiguous. The germline gives CDR1 LNHDA, CDR2 SQIVND (reference sequence). The length of the CDR3 is 14 residues. Trimming cost V 5 bases and J 0 bases, with 8 bases left between them. CDR3 bases: TGTGCCAGTAGTGTACTCGGCTCTGGAAACACCATATATTTT. Its protein is CASSVLGSGNTIYF. The whole variable domain, remainder taken from reference TRBV19 and TRBJ1-3, is DGGITQSPKYLFRKEGQNVTLSCEQNLNHDAMYWYRQDPGQGLRLIYYSQIVNDFQKGDIAEGYSVSREKKESFPLTVTSAQKNPTAFYLCASSVLGSGNTIYFGEGSWLTVV.

The rearrangement uses TRBV5-1 and TRBJ2-7, with 8 positions matching TRBD2. Germline V gene data show CDR1 as SGHRS and CDR2 as YFSETQ. The trim removed 5 bases at V and 5 bases at J, leaving 12 bases unmatched. This CDR3 is 15 amino acids long. This CDR3 reads CASRYGGGLMDEQYF. CDR3 DNA: TGCGCCAGCAGGTACGGCGGGGGGCTTATGGACGAGCAGTACTTC.

CDR3 bases: TGTGCCAGCACCCCTCAGGTTTCTCCCTCCTACAATGAGCAGTTCTTC. Encoded protein: CASTPQVSPSYNEQFF. The chain employs TRBV6-1 and TRBJ2-1; D unresolved. With 7 bases removed from V and 0 bases from J, the gap between germline ends came to 16 bases. CDR3 length: 16 amino acids. Germline V gene data show CDR1 as MNHNS and CDR2 as SASEGT.

The chain carries TRBV6-2 or TRBV6-3 and TRBJ2-7; D is perhaps TRBD1 (6 bases). The CDR3 loop spans 14 amino acids. Trimming shortened V by 5 bases and J by 5 bases, and 16 bases separated the two germline ends. The germline V gene has CDR1 MNHEY and CDR2 SVGEGT. In DNA, the CDR3 is TGTGCCAGCAGTGAACAAGGGGGTCCACACGAGCAGTACTTC. Protein sequence: CASSEQGGPHEQYF.

This clonotype was observed many times. The genes are TRBV28 and TRBJ1-2; 7 bases align to TRBD1. CDR1 and CDR2 from the germline V gene are MDHEN and SYDVKM. The CDR3 spans 13 residues. The ends lost 6 bases at V and 4 bases at J; junction bases unmatched: 5. CDR3 DNA: TGTGCCAGCAGACGCGGGACAGTCTATGGCTACACCTTC. It is translated as CASRRGTVYGYTF.

The sample holds many counts of this clonotype. The genes are TRBV27 and TRBJ2-5; D gene uncertain. Per germline, CDR1 MNHEY and CDR2 SMNVEV (reference sequence). V gave up 3 bases and J gave up 1 base, with 15 bases separating them. This CDR3 spans 16 amino acids. In DNA form, the CDR3 reads TGTGCCAGCAGTTTTGGTACAGTTTTTCCCCAAGAGACCCAGTACTTC. Translated: CASSFGTVFPQETQYF.

This clonotype was observed a handful of times. The chain links TRBV19 to TRBJ2-3; D is unresolved. Trimming took off 7 bases at V and 3 bases at J, with 11 bases between the two ends. The CDR3 has 13 residues. CDR1 and CDR2 from the germline V gene are LNHDA and SQIVND (reference sequence). The CDR3 DNA reads as TGTGCCAGTAAAAGGCAGCCTACAGATACGCAGTATTTT. Translating it yields CASKRQPTDTQYF.

This clonotype was recorded at least ten times. The chain has TRBV11-3 and TRBJ2-1; no clear D. The CDR3 runs 13 residues. V gave up 6 bases and J gave up 8 bases, with 14 bases separating them. Germline V gene data show CDR1 as SGHNT and CDR2 as YENEEA. CDR3 coding DNA: TGTGCCAGCAGACAGTTTGTAAGGGATGAGCAGTTCTTC. It yields the protein CASRQFVRDEQFF.

There are a few counts of this clonotype. The chain couples TRBV27 to TRBJ1-1, with D uncertain. This CDR3 comprises 16 residues. V shed 1 base and J shed 1 base, with 13 bases lying between them. Germline loops: CDR1 MNHEY, CDR2 SMNVEV (reference sequence). The CDR3 DNA reads as TGTGCCAGCAGTTTATTCTCGGGAGGACCGAACACTGAAGCTTTCTTT. Encoded protein: CASSLFSGGPNTEAFF.

This clonotype was counted at least ten times. V usage is TRBV9 and J usage is TRBJ2-1; 7 positions match TRBD2. With V trimmed by 0 bases and J by 4 bases, 4 bases remained unmatched. This CDR3 has 15 amino acids. Germline CDR1 and CDR2: SGDLS and YYNGEE. The CDR3 protein is CASSVDLAEYNEQFF. In DNA form, the CDR3 reads TGTGCCAGCAGCGTAGATCTAGCGGAGTACAATGAGCAGTTCTTC. The whole variable domain, remainder taken from reference TRBV9 and TRBJ2-1, is DSGVTQTPKHLITATGQRVTLRCSPRSGDLSVYWYQQSLDQGLQFLIQYYNGEERAKGNILERFSAQQFPDLHSELNLSSLELGDSALYFCASSVDLAEYNEQFFGPGTRLTVL.